Below, one T cell receptor beta chain is given with its context. Its antigen is unknown. Base qualities are not recorded, but no much larger clone differs from it by a single base. For sequencing of the TCRbeta CDR3 region, genomic DNA was extracted from the sorted cells. TCRbeta CDR3 regions were sequenced using the immunoSEQ Assay. The source is immuneACCESS, and TCRdb retained only in-frame sequences with V and J called. Part of the clones is not carried over; for the studies checked, unresolved V genes explain less than half of this, and the remainder is unexplained. The sample table shows about 31,000 clones, and 75% to 90% are seen once. The top ten clonotypes cover around 38% of the sample. From a lookup of the germline V gene, CDR1 and CDR2 are MDHEN and SYDVKM. Here V drops 3 bases and J drops 3 bases, and the junction holds 9 bases not matched to any gene. The CDR3 goes from the cysteine to the phenylalanine over 16 residues. The entry retains the CDR3 DNA only, 48 bases that are in frame from base 1.

Patients with a history of autoimmune disease or receiving systemic immunosuppression were excluded from the trial. Peripheral blood for TCR sequencing was collected from all dose cohorts at baseline, on cycle 4 day 1, and on cycle 7 day 1. The samples were taken from a phase I, first-in-human, multicenter, open-label dose-escalation trial of ivuxolimab. Adults with locally advanced or metastatic melanoma, renal cell, hepatocellular, or head and neck squamous cell carcinoma were enrolled in the trial. Before TCR sequencing, CD4+ T cells and CD8+ T cells were sorted from peripheral blood as separate populations. This entry belongs to a study of OX40 agonist ivuxolimab in advanced cancers. For context, the study as a whole: The costimulatory receptor OX40 (CD134) was targeted by ivuxolimab, a fully human IgG2 agonistic monoclonal antibody. Intravenous ivuxolimab was administered to patients every 2 weeks at six dose levels: 0.01, 0.1, 0.3, 1.5, 3 and 10 mg/kg. Of the approximately 50 dose-escalation patients, hepatocellular carcinoma was present in some 19, melanoma in roughly 15, renal cell carcinoma in 9 and head and neck cancer in 9. The dose-escalation cohort was over 70% male with a mean age of about 65 years, ranging from about 20 to 85. Prior anti-PD-1, anti-PD-L1 or anti-CTLA-4 therapy was permitted, and roughly two fifths of dose-escalation patients had received checkpoint inhibitors. Partial responses occurred in three dose-escalation patients, of whom one had hepatocellular carcinoma and two had cutaneous melanoma. The point of sequencing TCRbeta in the periphery was to test whether ivuxolimab changed TCR sequence diversity and drove clonal T-cell expansion. The monotherapy dose-escalation portion (N of about 52 patients) of the phase I ivuxolimab trial is reported in the paper.

General findings and caveats noted by the study authors: At doses from 0.1 to 3.0 mg/kg, clonal expansion was seen in both CD4+ and CD8+ blood T cells between baseline and week 6. Partial responders in the 0.1-3.0 mg/kg groups had among the lowest normalized peripheral clonal expansion, especially among CD8+ T cells. Low levels of normalized T-cell clonal expansion were also seen in some patients who did not respond. The antigen specificity of the peripheral T cells that underwent clonal expansion was not determined. On average, CD8+ T cells showed more expanded clones than CD4+ T cells after ivuxolimab.

The material was CD4+ or CD8+ T cells sorted from blood, obtained in a trial of the OX40 agonist ivuxolimab. This receptor was obtained from an adult with an advanced solid tumor such as melanoma, head and neck, liver or kidney cancer. This receptor chain uses TRBV28 and TRBJ2-3; TRBD2 lines up with 7 middle nucleotides. The nucleotide sequence is TGTGCCAGCAGTTTGGGCCGGGAGGAACGTACAGATACGCAGTATTTT. Translated, this is CASSLGREERTDTQYF. When the CDR3 is completed using the reference TRBV28 and TRBJ2-3 genes on either side, the full variable domain is DVKVTQSSRYLVKRTGEKVFLECVQDMDHENMFWYRQDPGLGLRLIYFSYDVKMKEKGDIPEGYSVSREKKERFSLILESASTNQTSMYLCASSLGREERTDTQYFGPGTRLTVL.